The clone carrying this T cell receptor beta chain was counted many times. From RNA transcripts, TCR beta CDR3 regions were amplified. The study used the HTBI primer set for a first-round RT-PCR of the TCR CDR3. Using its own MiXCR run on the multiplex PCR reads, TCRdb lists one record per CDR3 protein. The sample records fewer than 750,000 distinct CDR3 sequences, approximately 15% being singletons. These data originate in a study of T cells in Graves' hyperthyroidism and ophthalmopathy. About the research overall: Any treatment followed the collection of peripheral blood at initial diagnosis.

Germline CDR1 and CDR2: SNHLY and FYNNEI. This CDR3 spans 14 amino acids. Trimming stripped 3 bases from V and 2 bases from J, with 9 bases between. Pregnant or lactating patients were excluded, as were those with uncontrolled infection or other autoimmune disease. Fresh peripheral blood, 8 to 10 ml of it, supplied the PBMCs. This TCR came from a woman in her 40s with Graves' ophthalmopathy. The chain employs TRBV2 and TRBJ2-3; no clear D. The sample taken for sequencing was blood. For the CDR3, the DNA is TGTGCCAGCAGTGATCGGGTGACCACAGATACGCAGTATTTT. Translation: CASSDRVTTDTQYF.